The clone carrying this T cell receptor (beta chain) was detected only once. Its antigen is not known. The sample belongs to a study of cytomegalovirus exposure and HLA in healthy donors. General study results and limits: Later on, an analysis showed TCR association rates differing by HLA locus, with DRB1 the most and HLA-C the fewest. A later analysis linked a missense DCLRE1C variant to TCR beta V- and J-gene trimming.

With 60 Vbeta and 13 Jbeta primers, the PCR was carried out. Sequenced by immunoSEQ multiplex PCR; TCRdb stores in-frame clones only, minus some. The repertoire includes under 150,000 clones, over 70% of them detected once, and roughly 4% sits in the top ten. Trimming stripped 6 bases from V and 5 bases from J, with 13 bases between. Looked up from germline, CDR1 is SNHLY and CDR2 is FYNNEI. The CDR3 has 13 amino acids. The sequencing sample was made of PBMCs. The gene calls are TRBV2 and TRBJ2-5; D is ambiguous. The sequence came from a woman aged 40 to 55 in good health and CMV-seronegative. CDR3 bases: TGTGCCAGCAGGAAATCCCACTTGGAGACCCAGTACTTC. This sequence encodes CASRKSHLETQYF.